This T cell receptor (beta chain) originates from a study of STAT5B mutations in CD4+ large granular lymphocyte leukemia. Study conclusions and caveats: Roughly 27% of private leukemic clonotypes occurred rarely in other patients' non-leukemic repertoires.

Germline V gives CDR1 MDHEN, CDR2 SYDVKM. The CDR3 totals 15 residues. V was shortened by 5 bases and J by 7 bases, with 19 bases between the two germline ends. This clone appeared a few times. Its antigen is not known. The protocol was immunoSEQ multiplex PCR, while the TCRdb copy is restricted to in-frame clones and leaves out a portion. In the table there are about 37,000 clones, roughly two thirds of which are singletons. The sequence was obtained from a human donor in good health. The genes are TRBV28 and TRBJ2-3; D might be TRBD2 (7 bases). The sample consisted of CD4+ T cells from blood buffy coats. The CDR3 DNA sequence: TGTGCCAGCAGTCCCCGCGGTGGGGGGGCGAATACGCAGTATTTT. It yields the protein CASSPRGGGANTQYF. Supplemented by reference TRBV28 and TRBJ2-3, the full variable domain reads DVKVTQSSRYLVKRTGEKVFLECVQDMDHENMFWYRQDPGLGLRLIYFSYDVKMKEKGDIPEGYSVSREKKERFSLILESASTNQTSMYLCASSPRGGGANTQYFGPGTRLTVL.